This is a list of T cell receptor beta chains from one sample in a study of Ad26.COV2.S vaccination and SARS-CoV-2 variants. TCRdb's table, derived via immunoSEQ multiplex PCR, lists solely in-frame clones and lacks some. The data hold some 480,000 clones, with roughly nine tenths observed a single time. This specimen consisted of peripheral blood, obtained in a trial of Ad26.COV2.S vaccine versus placebo. Receptors originate from a person aged 18-65 years who received the Ad26.COV2.S COVID-19 vaccine or a placebo. CDR3s include the opening cysteine and the closing phenylalanine or tryptophan. Each record gives: clone size, V gene, D gene, J gene, CDR3 DNA, CDR3 protein. A D gene is named only where the DNA matches it firmly. Not every row has a clone size; where given, it reads once, few, many or a size class.

clone_size: .
v_call: TRBV30
d_call: .
j_call: TRBJ1-5
cdr3_nt: TGTGCCTGGAGTGTTTCAGGGGAAAATCAGCCCCAGCATTTT
cdr3_aa: CAWSVSGENQPQHF

clone_size: .
v_call: TRBV30
d_call: .
j_call: TRBJ1-1
cdr3_nt: TGTGCCTGGAAAGGTCCCGTTGGGTATGCTTTCTTT
cdr3_aa: CAWKGPVGYAFF

clone_size: .
v_call: TRBV10-3
d_call: TRBD2
j_call: TRBJ2-5
cdr3_nt: TGTGCCATCTCTAGCGGACAAGAGACCCAGTACTTC
cdr3_aa: CAISSGQETQYF

clone_size: .
v_call: TRBV7-8
d_call: .
j_call: TRBJ2-7
cdr3_nt: TGTGCCAGCAGCTTAAACACCGGGATAGACGAGCAGTACTTC
cdr3_aa: CASSLNTGIDEQYF

clone_size: .
v_call: TRBV28
d_call: .
j_call: TRBJ1-2
cdr3_nt: TGTGCCAGCAGTTTAGAGTATACTCCTTTTAACTATGGCTACACCTTC
cdr3_aa: CASSLEYTPFNYGYTF

clone_size: .
v_call: TRBV10-3
d_call: .
j_call: TRBJ1-5
cdr3_nt: TGTGCCATCCGGGCGGACAGCGGCAATCAGCCCCAGCATTTT
cdr3_aa: CAIRADSGNQPQHF

clone_size: .
v_call: TRBV30
d_call: TRBD1
j_call: TRBJ1-5
cdr3_nt: TGTGCCTGGAGTGAGACAGGGATCTATAGCAATCAGCCCCAGCATTTT
cdr3_aa: CAWSETGIYSNQPQHF

clone_size: .
v_call: TRBV5-1
d_call: .
j_call: TRBJ1-3
cdr3_nt: TGCGCCAGCAGCCCCGGACCGAGGGGCCTTTCTGGAAACACCATATATTTT
cdr3_aa: CASSPGPRGLSGNTIYF

clone_size: .
v_call: TRBV6-6
d_call: TRBD1
j_call: TRBJ2-7
cdr3_nt: TGTGCCAGCAGCCGATCCGGGACAGGGGGCGCAGGGGAGCAGTACTTC
cdr3_aa: CASSRSGTGGAGEQYF

clone_size: .
v_call: TRBV6-6
d_call: .
j_call: TRBJ2-7
cdr3_nt: TGTGCCAGCAGTTTTACCCCCGCCGAGCAGTACTTC
cdr3_aa: CASSFTPAEQYF

clone_size: once
v_call: TRBV7-9
d_call: TRBD1
j_call: TRBJ1-1
cdr3_nt: TGTGCCAGCAGCTTATTATCTGGGCGACAGGGGAGCCCTGAAGCTTTCTTT
cdr3_aa: CASSLLSGRQGSPEAFF

clone_size: .
v_call: TRBV27
d_call: TRBD1
j_call: TRBJ2-2
cdr3_nt: TGTGCCAGCAGTCCATCCGGACAGGCCACCGGGGAGCTGTTTTTT
cdr3_aa: CASSPSGQATGELFF

clone_size: .
v_call: TRBV28
d_call: .
j_call: TRBJ2-2
cdr3_nt: TGTGCCAGCAACCTAAGGGTTTCCGGGGAGCTGTTTTTT
cdr3_aa: CASNLRVSGELFF

clone_size: medium-sized
v_call: TRBV7-2
d_call: .
j_call: TRBJ1-4
cdr3_nt: TGTGCCAGCAGCTCCGACCCCCGGGCAACTAATGAAAAACTGTTTTTT
cdr3_aa: CASSSDPRATNEKLFF

clone_size: .
v_call: TRBV5-4
d_call: TRBD1
j_call: TRBJ1-5
cdr3_nt: TGTGCCGGGGGTCAGGGGGCTATGTTCGGCAATCAGCCCCAGCATTTT
cdr3_aa: CAGGQGAMFGNQPQHF

clone_size: .
v_call: TRBV19
d_call: .
j_call: TRBJ1-1
cdr3_nt: TGTGCCAGTACCTATCGGGGGGGTCTGGGCACTGAAGCTTTCTTT
cdr3_aa: CASTYRGGLGTEAFF

clone_size: .
v_call: TRBV21-1
d_call: .
j_call: TRBJ1-4
cdr3_nt: TGTGCCAGCATCCCCCTTCGTGGTGAAAAACTGTTTTTT
cdr3_aa: CASIPLRGEKLFF

clone_size: .
v_call: TRBV28
d_call: TRBD1
j_call: TRBJ1-1
cdr3_nt: TGTGCCAGCAGTCGGCAGGGGGCTGGGACTGAAGCTTTCTTT
cdr3_aa: CASSRQGAGTEAFF

clone_size: .
v_call: TRBV27
d_call: TRBD1
j_call: TRBJ2-7
cdr3_nt: TGTGCCAGCAGTTTAGGGACAGGGGTATACGAGCAGTACTTC
cdr3_aa: CASSLGTGVYEQYF

clone_size: .
v_call: TRBV9
d_call: .
j_call: TRBJ1-1
cdr3_nt: TGTGCCAGCAGCCAGTCGGGGAACACTGAAGCTTTCTTT
cdr3_aa: CASSQSGNTEAFF

clone_size: .
v_call: TRBV28
d_call: .
j_call: TRBJ2-3
cdr3_nt: TGTGCCAGCAGAACGAACCTTCTGGTCAGCACAGATACGCAGTATTTT
cdr3_aa: CASRTNLLVSTDTQYF

clone_size: .
v_call: TRBV12-3/TRBV12-4
d_call: TRBD1
j_call: TRBJ1-3
cdr3_nt: TGTGCCGACAGGGTTTTGGCTGGAAACACCATATATTTT
cdr3_aa: CADRVLAGNTIYF

clone_size: .
v_call: TRBV7-2
d_call: .
j_call: TRBJ2-3
cdr3_nt: TGTGCCAGCAGGAGGGATACGGATACGCAGTATTTT
cdr3_aa: CASRRDTDTQYF

clone_size: .
v_call: TRBV30
d_call: .
j_call: TRBJ2-2
cdr3_nt: TGTGCCTGGAGTTCGGAACGGGATTTGTTCACCGGGGAGCTGTTTTTT
cdr3_aa: CAWSSERDLFTGELFF

clone_size: .
v_call: TRBV27
d_call: TRBD1
j_call: TRBJ2-7
cdr3_nt: TGTGCCAGCAGTCTGACCGGGACAGGGCCCTCCGAGCAGTACTTC
cdr3_aa: CASSLTGTGPSEQYF

clone_size: .
v_call: TRBV4-3
d_call: .
j_call: TRBJ1-2
cdr3_nt: TGCGCCAGCAGCCAAGATACGGGCTATGGCTACACCTTC
cdr3_aa: CASSQDTGYGYTF

clone_size: few
v_call: TRBV7-6
d_call: TRBD2
j_call: TRBJ2-5
cdr3_nt: TGTGCCAGCAGCTCCACCGGGACTAGCGGGAGAGAGACCCAGTACTTC
cdr3_aa: CASSSTGTSGRETQYF

clone_size: .
v_call: TRBV28
d_call: .
j_call: TRBJ1-5
cdr3_nt: TGTGCCAGCAGTTTAGCTGGCTCGAGCCAGCCCCAGCATTTT
cdr3_aa: CASSLAGSSQPQHF

clone_size: few
v_call: TRBV28
d_call: TRBD1
j_call: TRBJ1-2
cdr3_nt: TGTGCCAGCAGCAGCGACAGGGCCGGTTTCTATGGCTACACCTTC
cdr3_aa: CASSSDRAGFYGYTF

clone_size: .
v_call: TRBV9
d_call: .
j_call: TRBJ2-3
cdr3_nt: TGTGCCAGCAGCGTAGAAATAGGAATTGTGGATACGCAGTATTTT
cdr3_aa: CASSVEIGIVDTQYF

clone_size: .
v_call: TRBV25-1
d_call: TRBD1
j_call: TRBJ1-2
cdr3_nt: TGTGCCAGCAGTTATGAGGGGGGACAGGGGTTAGGTGGCTACACCTTC
cdr3_aa: CASSYEGGQGLGGYTF

clone_size: .
v_call: TRBV28
d_call: .
j_call: TRBJ2-7
cdr3_nt: TGTGCCAGCAGTTTAACAATTAGTTACGAGCAGTACTTC
cdr3_aa: CASSLTISYEQYF

clone_size: .
v_call: TRBV6-4
d_call: .
j_call: TRBJ2-3
cdr3_nt: TGTGCCAGCAGTGACTCTGGCTCAATGGCAGATACGCAGTATTTT
cdr3_aa: CASSDSGSMADTQYF

clone_size: once
v_call: TRBV9
d_call: .
j_call: TRBJ2-1
cdr3_nt: TGTGCCAGCAGTTTGGCAGGGGTTAATGAGCAGTTCTTC
cdr3_aa: CASSLAGVNEQFF

clone_size: few
v_call: TRBV4-2
d_call: .
j_call: TRBJ2-2
cdr3_nt: TGTGCCAGCAGCCAAGGAGAGACCGGGGAGCTGTTTTTT
cdr3_aa: CASSQGETGELFF

clone_size: .
v_call: TRBV19
d_call: .
j_call: TRBJ2-6
cdr3_nt: TGTGCCAGTAGTGGGGGTTGGGCTGGGGCCAACGTCCTGACTTTC
cdr3_aa: CASSGGWAGANVLTF

clone_size: few
v_call: TRBV7-2
d_call: .
j_call: TRBJ2-1
cdr3_nt: TGTGCCAGCAGCTACCAGACAATTGCGGGAACTGAGCAGTTCTTC
cdr3_aa: CASSYQTIAGTEQFF

clone_size: .
v_call: TRBV6-2/TRBV6-3
d_call: .
j_call: TRBJ2-7
cdr3_nt: TGTGCCAGCAGTCAGACTAGCTCCTACGAGCAGTACTTC
cdr3_aa: CASSQTSSYEQYF

clone_size: once
v_call: TRBV5-1
d_call: TRBD2
j_call: TRBJ2-3
cdr3_nt: TGCGCCAGCAGCTCGGGACTAGCGGGAAATAGAGATACGCAGTATTTT
cdr3_aa: CASSSGLAGNRDTQYF

clone_size: .
v_call: TRBV12-1
d_call: .
j_call: TRBJ1-4
cdr3_nt: TGTGCCAGCAGCTTTAACAAAACCGGGACAGAAAATGAAAAACTGTTTTTT
cdr3_aa: CASSFNKTGTENEKLFF

clone_size: .
v_call: TRBV5-1
d_call: TRBD1
j_call: TRBJ2-7
cdr3_nt: TGCGCCAGCAGCCAGACAGGGCCCTACGAGCAGTACTTC
cdr3_aa: CASSQTGPYEQYF

clone_size: .
v_call: TRBV7-3
d_call: .
j_call: TRBJ2-3
cdr3_nt: TGTGCCAGCAGGGGCCCGGGAACAGATACGCAGTATTTT
cdr3_aa: CASRGPGTDTQYF

clone_size: .
v_call: TRBV2
d_call: .
j_call: TRBJ2-7
cdr3_nt: TGTGCCAGCAGTGGGGGAGGCAAGGAAGTCTACGAGCAGTACTTC
cdr3_aa: CASSGGGKEVYEQYF

clone_size: .
v_call: TRBV30
d_call: .
j_call: TRBJ1-1
cdr3_nt: TGTGCCTGGAGTGTTTCAGGGTTGGGTGAAGCTTTCTTT
cdr3_aa: CAWSVSGLGEAFF

clone_size: .
v_call: TRBV7-7
d_call: TRBD1
j_call: TRBJ1-4
cdr3_nt: TGTGCCAGCAGCCCCGTGCAGGGGGCGATAGAAAAACTGTTTTTT
cdr3_aa: CASSPVQGAIEKLFF